This TCR beta chain was sequenced during a study of cytomegalovirus exposure and HLA in healthy donors. The table came from immunoSEQ multiplex PCR; TCRdb's copy has only in-frame clones and leaves some out. This sample carries about 130,000 clones, around 90% of them seen once, and the ten largest clones take roughly 2%. Per germline, CDR1 LGHNT and CDR2 FRNRAP. Trimming at V came to 1 base and at J to 4 bases, leaving 0 bases not matched to a gene. The CDR3 runs 13 residues. This TCR came from a woman younger than 30 in good health and CMV-seronegative. The sequenced sample was PBMCs. The V call is TRBV12-5, the J call TRBJ1-2; 7 bases line up with TRBD1. The CDR3 is CASGLGTGYGYTF. The CDR3, as DNA: TGTGCTAGTGGTTTGGGGACAGGCTATGGCTACACCTTC.